One sample yielded the 19 T cell receptor beta chains listed below, sequenced in a study of T cell changes during pregnancy in multiple sclerosis. Profiling relied on immunoSEQ multiplex PCR, and the TCRdb table lists in-frame clones only, not all of them. The sample has about 54,000 clones, more than 90% seen once. Specimen: peripheral blood, collected after pregnancy. The receptor set was obtained from a female donor in good health, enrolled as a control in a pregnancy study.

The rearrangement joins TRBV29-1 to TRBJ2-5, with D possibly being TRBD1 (6 bases). Per the germline V gene, CDR1 is SQVTM and CDR2 is ANQGSEA. This CDR3 region has 12 residues. The V end lost 8 bases, the J end lost 5 bases, and 15 bases lay between the germline ends. The CDR3 region has the DNA TGCAGCCCCCGGACAGACGGGGAGACCCAGTACTTC. Translating it yields CSPRTDGETQYF.

The chain carries TRBV2 and TRBJ1-6; D not resolved. The CDR3 is 15 amino acids. V shed 7 bases and J shed 0 bases, with 10 bases lying between them. Germline V gene lookup returns CDR1 SNHLY and CDR2 FYNNEI. The CDR3 protein is CASNLRGSYNSPLHF. The CDR3 region has the DNA TGTGCCAGCAACTTACGGGGCTCCTATAATTCACCCCTCCACTTT.

The chain employs TRBV11-3 and TRBJ2-5, with unresolved D. Per germline, CDR1 SGHNT and CDR2 YENEEA. The CDR3 is 13 residues long. The V and J ends lost 1 base and 2 bases respectively, with 5 bases between them. The CDR3 region is CASSLGSQETQYF. As DNA, the CDR3 is TGTGCCAGCAGCTTAGGTTCTCAAGAGACCCAGTACTTC. The entire variable domain, with the rest obtained from reference TRBV11-3 and TRBJ2-5, is as follows: EAGVVQSPRYKIIEKKQPVAFWCNPISGHNTLYWYLQNLGQGPELLIRYENEEAVDDSQLPKDRFSAERLKGVDSTLKIQPAELGDSAVYLCASSLGSQETQYFGPGTRLLVL.

The genes are TRBV5-1 and TRBJ1-1; no reliable D call. Germline V gene lookup returns CDR1 SGHRS and CDR2 YFSETQ. The V end was cut by 1 base, the J end by 1 base, with 8 bases between. The CDR3 has 14 residues. CDR3 amino acids: CASSLTSGNTEAFF. In nucleotides, the CDR3 is TGCGCCAGCAGCTTGACATCAGGGAACACTGAAGCTTTCTTT.

The rearrangement uses TRBV6-5 and TRBJ2-7; 11 bases are shared with TRBD1. Germline CDR1 MNHEY, CDR2 SVGAGI. The trim removed 2 bases at V and 6 bases at J, leaving 6 bases unmatched. The CDR3 length is 15 residues. CDR3 protein: CASSYGPGTGGEQYF. CDR3 DNA sequence: TGTGCCAGCAGTTACGGGCCCGGGACAGGGGGCGAGCAGTACTTC.

V usage is TRBV6-1 and J usage is TRBJ2-2; 7 bases fit TRBD1. The CDR3 loop spans 16 amino acids. Germline values: CDR1 MNHNS, CDR2 SASEGT. Trimming removed 1 base from V and 2 bases from J; junction bases left unmatched: 4. CDR3 nucleotides: TGTGCCAGCAGTGAAGGAGGGGACAGTAACACCGGGGAGCTGTTTTTT. It codes for CASSEGGDSNTGELFF.

This chain uses TRBV28 with TRBJ1-3; a possible D gene is TRBD1 (5 bases). Trimming pared 5 bases from V and 4 bases from J, leaving 9 bases between. The V gene's germline CDR1 is MDHEN and CDR2 SYDVKM. This CDR3 is 13 amino acids long. CDR3 residues: CASSGGTGNTIYF. DNA for the CDR3: TGTGCCAGCAGTGGGGGGACCGGAAACACCATATATTTT.

The chain is built from TRBV10-2 and TRBJ1-1, with 7 bases aligning to TRBD1. CDR3 length equals 14 residues. V was clipped by 2 bases and J by 4 bases; unmatched bases: 4. The germline V gene encodes CDR1 WSHSY and CDR2 SAAADI. CDR3 loop: CASSEPTGVTEAFF. In DNA, the CDR3 is TGCGCCAGCAGTGAGCCTACAGGGGTCACTGAAGCTTTCTTT.

V gene TRBV29-1 combines with J gene TRBJ1-1, with TRBD1 matching 9 bases. Germline CDR1 SQVTM, CDR2 ANQGSEA. V shed 3 bases, J shed 5 bases, and the junction held 4 bases outside the gene matches. CDR3 length: 13 residues. CDR3 residues: CSVERGTGTEAFF. The CDR3 nucleotides read TGCAGCGTTGAGAGGGGGACAGGGACTGAAGCTTTCTTT.

There are a few counts of this clone. The gene calls are TRBV7-2 and TRBJ1-1, with 7 bases lining up with TRBD1. The J segment lost 11 bases and the V segment lost 5 bases, leaving 11 bases of the junction unmatched. Germline values: CDR1 SGHTA, CDR2 FQGNSA. The CDR3 is made up of 13 amino acids. CDR3 region: CASSIGGGMGAFF. The CDR3 nucleotides read TGTGCCAGCAGCATCGGAGGGGGCATGGGGGCTTTCTTT.

This clone is a singleton in its sample. This chain's CDR3 is CASSYRTSGYEQYF. In DNA, the CDR3 is TGTGCCAGCAGTTACAGGACTAGCGGATACGAGCAGTACTTC. This chain connects TRBV6-6 to TRBJ2-7, with 10 bases matching TRBD2. Losses at the gene ends were 2 bases for V and 4 bases for J; bases not matched to a gene: 2. Looked up from germline, CDR1 is MNHNY and CDR2 is SVGAGI (reference sequence). The CDR3 is 14 amino acids.

In nucleotides, the CDR3 is TGCGCCAGCCCTGGGCAAAATGAAGCTTTCTTT. Residues: CASPGQNEAFF. The rearrangement uses TRBV10-1 and TRBJ1-1; D is unresolved. Germline values: CDR1 WNHNN, CDR2 SYGVQD (reference sequence). The CDR3 length is 11 residues. Trimming took 8 bases from V and 7 from J, leaving 11 bases between them.

J is TRBJ1-1 and V is TRBV6-6, with TRBD1 as a possible D gene (6 bases). Germline CDR1 is MNHNY and CDR2 is SVGAGI (reference sequence). Trimming took off 5 bases at V and 5 bases at J, with 12 bases between the two ends. The CDR3 totals 13 residues. In DNA form, the CDR3 reads TGTGCCAGCAGTACAGGGTCGTGGACTGAAGCTTTCTTT. Its translation is CASSTGSWTEAFF.

This chain connects TRBV30 to TRBJ1-5; D might be TRBD1 (6 bases). The V and J ends lost 0 bases and 4 bases respectively, with 7 bases between them. CDR1 is GTSNPN and CDR2 is SVGIG in the germline V gene (reference sequence). The length of the CDR3 is 13 residues. CDR3 loop: CAWSVGGNQPQHF. The DNA of the CDR3 is TGTGCCTGGAGTGTAGGGGGAAATCAGCCCCAGCATTTT.

CDR3: CASGRTGSSYEQFF. CDR3 coding DNA: TGTGCCAGCGGACGGACAGGGTCAAGCTATGAGCAGTTCTTC. V gene TRBV14 combines with J gene TRBJ2-1; the match to TRBD1 covers 8 bases. The CDR3 is 14 amino acids. Per germline, CDR1 SGHDN and CDR2 FVKESK. The trim removed 8 bases at V and 8 bases at J, leaving 11 bases unmatched.

V usage is TRBV19 and J usage is TRBJ1-2, with 8 bases that match TRBD1. Per the germline V gene, CDR1 is LNHDA and CDR2 is SQIVND (reference sequence). J was trimmed by 5 bases and V by 3 bases; bases with no gene match: 11. This CDR3 contains 16 residues. DNA for the CDR3: TGTGCCAGTAGTATCGCCAGACAGGGGCTACTATATGGCTACACCTTC. The encoded protein is CASSIARQGLLYGYTF.

V is TRBV11-2 and J is TRBJ1-6, with 7 bases identical to TRBD1. The CDR3 loop spans 13 amino acids. V gave up 5 bases and J gave up 10 bases; unmatched junction bases: 5. Germline CDR1 reads SGHAT; CDR2 reads FQNNGV. This chain's CDR3 is CASSRGQTSPLHF. The CDR3 DNA reads TGTGCCAGCAGCCGGGGACAGACATCACCCCTCCACTTT.

The chain joins TRBV5-1 to TRBJ1-2, with TRBD1 matching 9 bases. This CDR3 contains 16 residues. Germline V gene lookup returns CDR1 SGHRS and CDR2 YFSETQ. V lost 0 bases to trimming and J lost 1 base; unmatched junction nucleotides: 4. Here the CDR3 DNA reads TGCGCCAGCAGCTTGGCGCGGACAGGGGATAACTATGGCTACACCTTC. Its protein is CASSLARTGDNYGYTF.

This chain links TRBV25-1 with TRBJ1-2; TRBD1 aligns across 7 bases. V was pared by 2 bases and J by 4 bases, with 13 bases of the junction left unmatched. The CDR3 extends over 17 amino acids. The V gene's germline CDR1 is MGHDK and CDR2 SYGVNS. The CDR3 coding sequence is TGTGCCAGCAGTGAAAACGGACAGGCGCACCGCTTCTATGGCTACACCTTC. This translates into CASSENGQAHRFYGYTF.